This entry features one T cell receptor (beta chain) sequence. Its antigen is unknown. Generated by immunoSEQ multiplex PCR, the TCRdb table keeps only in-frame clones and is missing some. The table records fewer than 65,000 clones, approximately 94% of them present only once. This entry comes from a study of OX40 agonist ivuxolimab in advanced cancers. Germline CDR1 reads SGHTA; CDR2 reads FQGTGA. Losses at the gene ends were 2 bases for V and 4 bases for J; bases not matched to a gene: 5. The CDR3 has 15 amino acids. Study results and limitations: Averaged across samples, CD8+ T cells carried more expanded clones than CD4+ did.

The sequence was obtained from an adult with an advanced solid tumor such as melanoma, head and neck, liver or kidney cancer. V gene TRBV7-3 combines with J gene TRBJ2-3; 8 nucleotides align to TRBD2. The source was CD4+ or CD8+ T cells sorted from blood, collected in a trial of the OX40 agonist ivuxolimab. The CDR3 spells CASSLAGGGPDTQYF. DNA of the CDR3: TGTGCCAGCAGCTTAGCGGGAGGAGGTCCAGATACGCAGTATTTT.